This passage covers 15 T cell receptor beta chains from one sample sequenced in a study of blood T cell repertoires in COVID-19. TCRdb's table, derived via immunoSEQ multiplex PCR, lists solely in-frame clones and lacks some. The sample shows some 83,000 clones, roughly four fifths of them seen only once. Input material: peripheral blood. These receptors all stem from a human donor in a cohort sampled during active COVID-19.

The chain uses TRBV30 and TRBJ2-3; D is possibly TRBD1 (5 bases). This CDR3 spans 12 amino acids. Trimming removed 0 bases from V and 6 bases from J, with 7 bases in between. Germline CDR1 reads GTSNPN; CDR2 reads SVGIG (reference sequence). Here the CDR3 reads CAWSVQEDTQYF. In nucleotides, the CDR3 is TGTGCCTGGAGTGTACAGGAGGATACGCAGTATTTT.

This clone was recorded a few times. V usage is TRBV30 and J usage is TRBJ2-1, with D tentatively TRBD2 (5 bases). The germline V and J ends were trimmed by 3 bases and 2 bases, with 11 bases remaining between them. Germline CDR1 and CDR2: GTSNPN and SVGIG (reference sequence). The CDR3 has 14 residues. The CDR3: CAWRDSGAYNEQFF. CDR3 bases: TGTGCCTGGAGGGACTCCGGGGCCTACAATGAGCAGTTCTTC.

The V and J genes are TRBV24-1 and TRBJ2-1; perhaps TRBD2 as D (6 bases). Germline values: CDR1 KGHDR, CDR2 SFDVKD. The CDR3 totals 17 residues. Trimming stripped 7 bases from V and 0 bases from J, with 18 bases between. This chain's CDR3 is CATSGDSRQPSYNEQFF. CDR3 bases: TGTGCCACCAGCGGGGACTCACGCCAGCCCTCCTACAATGAGCAGTTCTTC.

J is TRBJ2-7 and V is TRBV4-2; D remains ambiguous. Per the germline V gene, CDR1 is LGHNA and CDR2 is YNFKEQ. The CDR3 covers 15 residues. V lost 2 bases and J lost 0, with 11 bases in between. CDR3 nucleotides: TGTGCCAGCAGCCAATACCACAGTACCTCCTACGAGCAGTACTTC. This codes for CASSQYHSTSYEQYF.

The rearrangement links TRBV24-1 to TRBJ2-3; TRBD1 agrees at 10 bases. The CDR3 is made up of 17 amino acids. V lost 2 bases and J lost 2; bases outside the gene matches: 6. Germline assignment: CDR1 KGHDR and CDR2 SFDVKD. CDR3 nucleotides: TGTGCCACCAGTGATTCCGGGACAGGGGAAATCACAGATACGCAGTATTTT. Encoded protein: CATSDSGTGEITDTQYF.

CDR3 residues: CASRRTSGGSYEQYF. CDR3 in DNA: TGTGCCAGCAGAAGGACTAGCGGGGGGTCCTACGAGCAGTACTTC. The chain employs TRBV28 and TRBJ2-7; 14 bases are a match to TRBD2. The CDR3 sequence is 15 residues long. Trimming cost V 6 bases and J 1 base; bases outside gene matches: 2. Per the germline V gene, CDR1 is MDHEN and CDR2 is SYDVKM.

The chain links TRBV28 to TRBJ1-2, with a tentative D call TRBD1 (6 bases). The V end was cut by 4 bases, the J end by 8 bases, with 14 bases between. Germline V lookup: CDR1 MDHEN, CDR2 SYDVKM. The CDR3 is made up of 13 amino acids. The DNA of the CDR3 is TGTGCCAGCAGTTGGGGGGGGCTGAGGGGCTACACCTTC. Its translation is CASSWGGLRGYTF.

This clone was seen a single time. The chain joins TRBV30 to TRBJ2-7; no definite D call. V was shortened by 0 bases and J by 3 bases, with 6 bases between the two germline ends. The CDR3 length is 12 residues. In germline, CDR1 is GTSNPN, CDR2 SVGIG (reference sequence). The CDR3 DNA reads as TGTGCCTGGAGTGTAACGGGCTACGAGCAGTACTTC. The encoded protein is CAWSVTGYEQYF.

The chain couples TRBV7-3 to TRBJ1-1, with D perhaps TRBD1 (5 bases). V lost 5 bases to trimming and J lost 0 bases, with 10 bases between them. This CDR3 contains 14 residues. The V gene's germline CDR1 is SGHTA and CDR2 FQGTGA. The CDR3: CASSPSGMNTEAFF. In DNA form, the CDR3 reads TGTGCCAGCAGCCCTTCAGGGATGAACACTGAAGCTTTCTTT.

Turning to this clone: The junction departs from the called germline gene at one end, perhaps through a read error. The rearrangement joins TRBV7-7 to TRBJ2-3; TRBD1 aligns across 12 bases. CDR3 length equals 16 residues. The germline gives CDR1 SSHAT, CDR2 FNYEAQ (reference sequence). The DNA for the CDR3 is TGTGCTAGCAGCCCTGGGACAGGGGGCAGCACAGATACGCAGTATTTT. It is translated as CASSPGTGGSTDTQYF.

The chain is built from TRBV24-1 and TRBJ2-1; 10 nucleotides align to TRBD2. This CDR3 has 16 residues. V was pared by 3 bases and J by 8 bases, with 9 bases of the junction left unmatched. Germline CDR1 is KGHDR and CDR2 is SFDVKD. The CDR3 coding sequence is TGTGCCACCAGTGATCCCCAGCGGGGGGGCTCATATGAGCAGTTCTTC. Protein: CATSDPQRGGSYEQFF.

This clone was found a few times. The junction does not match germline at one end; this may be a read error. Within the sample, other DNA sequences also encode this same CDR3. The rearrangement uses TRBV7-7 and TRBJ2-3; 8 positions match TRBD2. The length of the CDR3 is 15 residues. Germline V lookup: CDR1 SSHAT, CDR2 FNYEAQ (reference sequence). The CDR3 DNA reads TGTGCTAGCAGCTTAGGTAGCGGGGGCACAGATACGCAGTATTTT. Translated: CASSLGSGGTDTQYF.

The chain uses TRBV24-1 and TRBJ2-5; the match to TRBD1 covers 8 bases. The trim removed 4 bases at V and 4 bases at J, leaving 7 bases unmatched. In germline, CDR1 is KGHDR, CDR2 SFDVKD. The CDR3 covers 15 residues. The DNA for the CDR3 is TGTGCCACCAGTGAAAGACAGGGGAATTTAGAGACCCAGTACTTC. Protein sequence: CATSERQGNLETQYF.

CDR3 protein: CASSQDRGPYNEQFF. In DNA form, the CDR3 reads TGTGCCAGCAGCCAAGACAGGGGTCCGTACAATGAGCAGTTCTTC. The chain combines TRBV11-2 with TRBJ2-1, with TRBD1 matching 8 bases. Trimming cost V 5 bases and J 4 bases; bases outside gene matches: 7. CDR1 is SGHAT, CDR2 FQNNGV, per germline. The CDR3 spans 15 residues.

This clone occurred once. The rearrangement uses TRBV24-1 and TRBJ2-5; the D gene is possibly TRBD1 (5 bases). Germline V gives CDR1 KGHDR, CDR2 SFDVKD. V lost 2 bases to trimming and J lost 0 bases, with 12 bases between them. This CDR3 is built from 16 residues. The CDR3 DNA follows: TGTGCCACCAGTGATTGGGGCACCCTGAACCAAGAGACCCAGTACTTC. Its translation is CATSDWGTLNQETQYF.